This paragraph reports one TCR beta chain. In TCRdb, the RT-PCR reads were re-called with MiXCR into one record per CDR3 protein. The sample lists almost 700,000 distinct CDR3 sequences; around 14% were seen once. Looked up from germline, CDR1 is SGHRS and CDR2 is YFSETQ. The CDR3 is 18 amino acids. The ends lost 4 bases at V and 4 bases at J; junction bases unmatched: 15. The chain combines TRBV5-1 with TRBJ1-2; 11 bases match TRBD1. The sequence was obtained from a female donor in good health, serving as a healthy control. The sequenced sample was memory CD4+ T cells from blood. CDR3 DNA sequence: TGCGCCAGCAGCCCCGGCGGGACAGGGGGAGAACTCAGCTATGGCTACACCTTC. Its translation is CASSPGGTGGELSYGYTF. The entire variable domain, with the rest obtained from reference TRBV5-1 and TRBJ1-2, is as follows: KAGVTQTPRYLIKTRGQQVTLSCSPISGHRSVSWYQQTPGQGLQFLFEYFSETQRNKGNFPGRFSGRQFSNSRSEMNVSTLELGDSALYLCASSPGGTGGELSYGYTFGSGTRLTVV.